Listed here are 8 T cell receptor beta chains from one sample, sequenced in a study of fetal regulatory T cell absence and autoimmunity. Assay used: immunoSEQ multiplex PCR; TCRdb lists only in-frame clones, some missing. The sample holds about 43,000 clones; roughly 80% are singletons and the top ten take 0.35% to 0.45%. Sequencing was performed on cord blood. The receptors stem from a newborn boy with IPEX syndrome.

This chain links TRBV27 with TRBJ2-3, with 8 bases aligning to TRBD2. CDR1 is MNHEY, CDR2 SMNVEV, per germline (reference sequence). J was trimmed by 0 bases and V by 8 bases; bases with no gene match: 7. The CDR3 consists of 15 residues. CDR3 nucleotide sequence: TGTGCCAGCCAGAGGCGGGGGGCTAGCACAGATACGCAGTATTTT. Its translation is CASQRRGASTDTQYF.

The chain has TRBV6-1 and TRBJ2-3; no clear D gene. The CDR3 spans 12 residues. In germline, CDR1 is MNHNS, CDR2 SASEGT. V shed 3 bases and J shed 0 bases, with 1 base lying between them. The CDR3 sequence is CASSDSTDTQYF. The CDR3 bases are TGTGCCAGCAGTGACAGCACAGATACGCAGTATTTT.

The sample holds a few counts of this clone. This rearrangement joins TRBV2 to TRBJ1-5; a weak D match, TRBD1 (5 bases). The germline V and J ends were trimmed by 5 bases and 7 bases, with 12 bases remaining between them. This CDR3 has 13 amino acids. Germline loops: CDR1 SNHLY, CDR2 FYNNEI. CDR3: CASSPGLEQPQHF. The CDR3 DNA sequence: TGTGCCAGCAGTCCAGGGTTAGAACAGCCCCAGCATTTT.

The chain recombines TRBV6-1 with TRBJ2-1; 7 bases align to TRBD2. There are 14 residues in the CDR3. Germline assignment: CDR1 MNHNS and CDR2 SASEGT. The V segment lost 2 bases and the J segment 6 bases; nucleotides outside the gene matches: 4. The CDR3 DNA is TGTGCCAGCAGTGAACTCGGGGAGGGCAATGAGCAGTTCTTC. The encoded protein is CASSELGEGNEQFF.

The chain combines TRBV5-6 with TRBJ1-2; D is ambiguous. CDR1 is SGHDT and CDR2 is YYEEEE in the germline V gene. The CDR3 consists of 15 residues. The germline V and J ends were trimmed by 4 bases and 3 bases, with 16 bases remaining between them. Here the CDR3 DNA reads TGTGCCAGCAGCGGAGTCATTTCGGCCTACTATGGCTACACCTTC. Translated: CASSGVISAYYGYTF.

The rearrangement uses TRBV9 and TRBJ2-1, with D uncertain. CDR1 and CDR2 (germline): SGDLS, YYNGEE. Deletions cut 3 bases from V and 7 bases from J, with 8 bases between. CDR3 length equals 12 residues. The CDR3 DNA reads as TGTGCCAGCAGCGGAATTGCAAATGAGCAGTTCTTC. It encodes CASSGIANEQFF.

This chain links TRBV5-5 with TRBJ1-2, with TRBD1 as a possible D gene (5 bases). Germline V CDR1 and CDR2: SGHKS, YYEKEE (reference sequence). The CDR3 totals 13 residues. V was shortened by 4 bases and J by 3 bases, with 10 bases between the two germline ends. CDR3 DNA sequence: TGTGCCAGCAGCCTCGGCAGGGACTATGGCTACACCTTC. As protein: CASSLGRDYGYTF. The variable domain in full, completed from reference TRBV5-5 and TRBJ1-2, reads DAGVTQSPTHLIKTRGQQVTLRCSPISGHKSVSWYQQVLGQGPQFIFQYYEKEERGRGNFPDRFSARQFPNYSSELNVNALLLGDSALYLCASSLGRDYGYTFGSGTRLTVV.

The chain uses TRBV5-1 and TRBJ1-4, with a possible D match to TRBD1 (5 bases). This CDR3 region has 13 residues. V was cut by 3 bases and J by 8 bases, with 11 bases left in between. Per the germline V gene, CDR1 is SGHRS and CDR2 is YFSETQ. The CDR3 is CASSSGQAEKLFF. The CDR3 DNA reads as TGCGCCAGCAGCTCCGGACAAGCGGAAAAACTGTTTTTT.